This T cell receptor (beta chain) was obtained from a study of human T cells and chemical hapten exposure (dated by TCRdb to the early 2020s). About the investigation overall: For sensitization, 2% DPC in acetone was applied to an approximately 2 cm by approximately 2 cm area of upper inner arm skin. Throughout the roughly 25-week study period, patients were also given weekly therapeutic DPC doses on the scalp. Patch testing on the upper back used Finn chambers containing 0.01% DPC, with scoring done after 6 days according to International Contact Dermatitis Research Group standards. Most of the patients in the cohort were female, and the cohort covered alopecia areata with under or over 50% scalp involvement, alopecia totalis and alopecia universalis. The libraries were sequenced as a pool, and the TCR yield per sample differed mostly because of small variations in library volumes within the pool. Peripheral blood TCR repertoire changes were tracked in vivo in alopecia patients during primary and secondary sensitization to the hapten diphenylcyclopropenone (DPC). Blood was sampled from patients pre-sensitization (week 0) and at 2, 6 and about 24 weeks after DPC sensitization. Twenty-nine alopecia patients provided blood for TCR sequencing at one to four time points (pre-sensitization, 2, 6 and 24 weeks).

The time point label on this specimen signifies: pre-sensitization, week 0. What the treatment or condition label conveys for this sample: therapeutic diphenylcyclopropenone sensitization with weekly scalp DPC. At each patch-test visit, blood was drawn before the patch test was applied. Eligible patients were aged 18 to 70, diagnosed with alopecia, deemed suitable for DPC therapy, and excluded if pregnant. Total RNA was extracted from unfractionated whole blood collected in Tempus Blood RNA tubes. On this clonotype: No antigen is known for it. Base qualities were left out, and no much larger clone turns up one base away.

General conclusions and limits of the study: Because every patient had alopecia, a presumed autoimmune disease, the patients' immune response might differ from that of healthy individuals. No change with DPC sensitization was found in the number of TCRs above 1 in 1000 frequency, and no evidence of global repertoire structure alterations was found. Compared with pre-sensitization or healthy control sets, expanded TCRs formed significantly more large CDR3 similarity clusters, which is consistent with antigen-driven responses. Repeated subsampling changed both the strength of the expansion versus patch-test correlation and the threshold at which the correlation became significant. Patch test score correlated positively with the number of PT1 expanded TCRs, reaching significance at thresholds 8, 16 and 32 but not at 4.

Including cysteine and phenylalanine, the CDR3 has 14 amino acids. Only the CDR3 part of the read is kept: 42 bases, read in frame from the first base. Sequences DFQATT (CDR1) and SNEGSKA (CDR2) are obtained from the germline V gene (reference sequence). The germline V end is reduced by 2 bases and the J end by 2 bases; junction bases left unmatched: 4. The method behind the library was RACE. TCRdb records NextSeq 500 as the sequencer. Library preparation attached unique molecular identifiers to individual cDNA molecules for quantitative, reproducible TCR counting. From each blood RNA sample, both TCR alpha and TCR beta chains were sequenced. In the authors' own workflow: A median of roughly 100,000 TCRs per sample was observed, with a range of 23,224 to 690,600. V, J and CDR3 annotation of the TCR reads was performed with the Decombinator software suite. For the PS versus PT1 abundance plots, all samples were subsampled to the same number of TCRs (28,000). TCRs were defined as expanded if absent before sensitization and observed at least eight times at the 2-week time point. The public reads were reanalyzed by TCRdb: fastp trimming at Q25, MiXCR alignment, in-frame beta chains only. Each entry is one CDR3 protein sequence, shown with its most common DNA and genes. The V and J calls and clone size come from TCRdb's table, not from the authors' own analysis. The sample data list fewer than 60,000 distinct CDR3 sequences, and around 11% of these were observed just once. The biggest ten clones account for around 3.9% of the sample.

Source: whole blood, taken in connection with sensitization to the hapten diphenylcyclopropenone (DPC). The rearranged chain carries TRBV20-1 and TRBJ2-7; a stretch of 9 junction bases matches TRBD1. This TCR was recovered from a woman aged 40 to 55 with alopecia areata. Some clones in this sample may be carry-over from other donors' samples. The CDR3 corresponds to CSARYRGPPYEQYF. The nucleotides are TGCAGTGCTAGATACAGGGGGCCCCCCTACGAGCAGTACTTC.